One and the same sample provided the 10 T cell receptor beta chains below, sequenced in a study of cytomegalovirus exposure and HLA in healthy donors. The table came from immunoSEQ multiplex PCR; TCRdb's copy has only in-frame clones and leaves some out. The sample carries about 78,000 clones, 90% to 96% recorded once. Sequenced: PBMCs. The receptors shown here come from a man between 18 and 35 years old in good health and CMV-seropositive.

The chain combines TRBV5-1 with TRBJ1-4, with 7 positions matching TRBD1. The CDR3 runs to 16 residues. V was clipped by 0 bases and J by 3 bases; unmatched bases: 5. In germline, CDR1 is SGHRS, CDR2 YFSETQ. In DNA form, the CDR3 reads TGCGCCAGCAGCTTGGAACAGGGGATCGCTAATGAAAAACTGTTTTTT. This codes for CASSLEQGIANEKLFF. The variable domain in full, with the rest retrieved from reference TRBV5-1 and TRBJ1-4, is KAGVTQTPRYLIKTRGQQVTLSCSPISGHRSVSWYQQTPGQGLQFLFEYFSETQRNKGNFPGRFSGRQFSNSRSEMNVSTLELGDSALYLCASSLEQGIANEKLFFGSGTQLSVL.

This chain connects TRBV28 to TRBJ2-2, with 8 nucleotides matching TRBD1. The CDR3 totals 15 residues. The ends lost 8 bases at V and 5 bases at J; junction bases unmatched: 10. Per germline, CDR1 MDHEN and CDR2 SYDVKM. The CDR3 region has the DNA TGTGCCAGCGGCATAAACAGGGGGTTGACCGGGGAGCTGTTTTTT. Amino acids: CASGINRGLTGELFF.

This rearrangement joins TRBV11-2 to TRBJ2-7; 9 positions agree with TRBD1. Germline-derived CDR1 and CDR2 are SGHAT and FQNNGV. This CDR3 spans 15 amino acids. After removal of 1 base from V and 5 bases from J, the junction contained 6 bases not matched to a gene. CDR3 residues: CASSLGPGQGNEQYF. Here the CDR3 DNA reads TGTGCCAGCAGCTTAGGCCCGGGACAGGGTAACGAGCAGTACTTC.

The chain recombines TRBV27 with TRBJ2-1; TRBD1 matches 9 bases. The CDR3 runs to 13 residues. Germline V gene sequence: CDR1 MNHEY, CDR2 SMNVEV (reference sequence). After removal of 5 bases from V and 6 bases from J, the junction contained 2 bases not matched to a gene. Here the CDR3 reads CASSTGGPNEQFF. CDR3 bases: TGTGCCAGCAGTACAGGGGGCCCCAATGAGCAGTTCTTC.

The rearrangement uses TRBV11-2 and TRBJ1-4; D is ambiguous. The length of the CDR3 is 14 residues. Looked up from germline, CDR1 is SGHAT and CDR2 is FQNNGV. Trimming took off 1 base at V and 6 bases at J, with 9 bases between the two ends. DNA for the CDR3: TGTGCCAGCAGCTTAGCGGTCCCGGATGAAAAACTGTTTTTT. Translated: CASSLAVPDEKLFF.

V gene TRBV27 combines with J gene TRBJ1-1; no definite D call. Deletions cut 4 bases from V and 0 bases from J, with 6 bases between. The CDR3 is 13 residues long. CDR1 is MNHEY, CDR2 SMNVEV, per germline (reference sequence). CDR3 bases: TGTGCCAGCAGTTCCTTAATGAACACTGAAGCTTTCTTT. Its translation is CASSSLMNTEAFF.

The J gene is TRBJ2-7, the V gene TRBV18; 9 bases fit TRBD2. The length of the CDR3 is 14 residues. The junction had 1 base not matched to a gene; V was cut back by 4 bases and J by 0 bases. Looked up from germline, CDR1 is KGHSH and CDR2 is LQKENI. The CDR3 bases are TGTGCCAGCTCACAGACTAGCGGCTCCTACGAGCAGTACTTC. The encoded protein is CASSQTSGSYEQYF.

The rearrangement links TRBV2 to TRBJ2-7, with TRBD1 identical over 7 bases. The germline gives CDR1 SNHLY, CDR2 FYNNEI. The V segment lost 7 bases and the J segment 7 bases; nucleotides outside the gene matches: 7. This CDR3 is 12 amino acids long. CDR3 bases: TGTGCCAGCATGCGACAGGGCCAAGAGCAGTACTTC. Encoded protein: CASMRQGQEQYF.

V and J are TRBV5-4 and TRBJ1-1, with 9 bases identical to TRBD1. Germline V gene data show CDR1 as SGHNT and CDR2 as YYREEE (reference sequence). V was pared by 1 base and J by 1 base, with 2 bases of the junction left unmatched. This CDR3 has 15 amino acids. In nucleotides, the CDR3 is TGTGCCAGCAGCTTGCCGGGACAGGGGAACACTGAAGCTTTCTTT. Translated, it gives CASSLPGQGNTEAFF.

This rearrangement joins TRBV6-1 to TRBJ1-5; possible D gene TRBD1, 5 bases. This CDR3 has 16 residues. The V end was cut by 2 bases, the J end by 7 bases, with 18 bases between. Germline CDR1 MNHNS, CDR2 SASEGT. The CDR3 bases are TGTGCCAGCAGTGAATATTGGGACTCGGACGGCCAGCCCCAGCATTTT. This sequence encodes CASSEYWDSDGQPQHF.